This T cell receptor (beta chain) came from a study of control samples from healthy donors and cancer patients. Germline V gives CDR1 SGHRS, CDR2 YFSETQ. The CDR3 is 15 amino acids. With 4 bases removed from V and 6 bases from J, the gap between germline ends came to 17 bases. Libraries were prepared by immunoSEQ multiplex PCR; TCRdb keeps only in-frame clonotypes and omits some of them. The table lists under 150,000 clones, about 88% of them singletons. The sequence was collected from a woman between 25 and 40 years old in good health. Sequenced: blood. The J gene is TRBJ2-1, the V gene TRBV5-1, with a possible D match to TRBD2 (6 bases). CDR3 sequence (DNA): TGCGCCAGCAGCGGTGGAGGGTTTCCCCTCAATGAGCAGTTCTTC. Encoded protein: CASSGGGFPLNEQFF.